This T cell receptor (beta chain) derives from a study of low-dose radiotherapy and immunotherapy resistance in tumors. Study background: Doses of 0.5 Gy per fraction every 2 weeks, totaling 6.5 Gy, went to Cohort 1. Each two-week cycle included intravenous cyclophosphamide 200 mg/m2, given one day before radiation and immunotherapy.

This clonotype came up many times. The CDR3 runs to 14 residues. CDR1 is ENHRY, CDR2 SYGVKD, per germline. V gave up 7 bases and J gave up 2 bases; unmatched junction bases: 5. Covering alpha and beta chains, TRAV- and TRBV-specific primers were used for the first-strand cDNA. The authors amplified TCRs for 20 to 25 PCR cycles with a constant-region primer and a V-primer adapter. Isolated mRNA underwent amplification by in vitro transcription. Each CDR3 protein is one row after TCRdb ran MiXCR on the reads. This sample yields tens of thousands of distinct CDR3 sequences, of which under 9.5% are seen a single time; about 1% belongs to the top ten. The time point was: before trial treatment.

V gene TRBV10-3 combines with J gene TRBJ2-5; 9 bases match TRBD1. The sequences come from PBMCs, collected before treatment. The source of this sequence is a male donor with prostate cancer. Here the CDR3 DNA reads TGTGCCATCACCCCGACAGGGGGACAAGAGACCCAGTACTTC. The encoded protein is CAITPTGGQETQYF.